One T cell receptor (beta chain) is described in this entry. The assay was immunoSEQ multiplex PCR, and TCRdb's table has in-frame clones only and misses some. The sample contains 100,000 or so clones, around nine tenths of which appear only once. The data were taken from a study of T cell changes during pregnancy in multiple sclerosis. This CDR3 region has 15 residues. The input for sequencing was peripheral blood, taken in the second trimester of pregnancy. This receptor was taken from a female donor with multiple sclerosis, enrolled in a pregnancy study. The rearrangement links TRBV12-1 to TRBJ1-6; TRBD1, as called in the table, went unchecked against the DNA. TRBV12-1 is a known pseudogene. The CDR3 spells CASRLDRVINSPLHF. In DNA, the CDR3 is TGTGCCAGCAGACTCGACAGGGTAATCAATTCACCCCTCCACTTT.